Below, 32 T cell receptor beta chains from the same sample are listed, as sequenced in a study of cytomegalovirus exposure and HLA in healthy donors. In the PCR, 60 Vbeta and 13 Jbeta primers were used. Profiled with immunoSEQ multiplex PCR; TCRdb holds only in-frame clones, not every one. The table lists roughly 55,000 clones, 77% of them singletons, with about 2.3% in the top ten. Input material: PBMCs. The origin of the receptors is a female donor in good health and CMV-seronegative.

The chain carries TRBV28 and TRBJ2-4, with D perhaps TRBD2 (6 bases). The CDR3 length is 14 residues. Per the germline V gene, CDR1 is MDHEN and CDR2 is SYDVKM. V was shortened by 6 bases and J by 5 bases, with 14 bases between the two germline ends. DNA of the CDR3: TGTGCCAGCAGGAAAGGGGAGGCTCAAAACATTCAGTACTTC. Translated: CASRKGEAQNIQYF.

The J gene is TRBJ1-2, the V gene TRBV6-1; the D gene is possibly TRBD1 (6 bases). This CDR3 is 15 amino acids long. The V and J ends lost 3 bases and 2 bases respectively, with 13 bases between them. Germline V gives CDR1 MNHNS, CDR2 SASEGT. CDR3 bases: TGTGCCAGCAGTGAGCCCGGGGACATGAACTATGGCTACACCTTC. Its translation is CASSEPGDMNYGYTF.

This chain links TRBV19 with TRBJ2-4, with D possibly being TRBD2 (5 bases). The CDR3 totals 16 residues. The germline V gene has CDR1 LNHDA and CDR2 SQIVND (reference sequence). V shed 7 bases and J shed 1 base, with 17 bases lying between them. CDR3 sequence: CASKDGPGWAKNIQYF. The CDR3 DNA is TGTGCCAGTAAGGATGGTCCGGGATGGGCCAAAAACATTCAGTACTTC.

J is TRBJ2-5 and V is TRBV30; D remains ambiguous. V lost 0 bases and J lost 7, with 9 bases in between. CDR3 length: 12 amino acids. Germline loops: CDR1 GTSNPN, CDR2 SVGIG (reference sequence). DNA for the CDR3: TGTGCCTGGAGTGTAGAGAGCCGGACCCAGTACTTC. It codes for CAWSVESRTQYF.

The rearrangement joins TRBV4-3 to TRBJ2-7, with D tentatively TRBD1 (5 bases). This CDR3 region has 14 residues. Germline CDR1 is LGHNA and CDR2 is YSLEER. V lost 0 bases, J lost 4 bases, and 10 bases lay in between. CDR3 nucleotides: TGCGCCAGCAGCCAAGATACAGGAAGGTACGAGCAGTACTTC. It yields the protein CASSQDTGRYEQYF.

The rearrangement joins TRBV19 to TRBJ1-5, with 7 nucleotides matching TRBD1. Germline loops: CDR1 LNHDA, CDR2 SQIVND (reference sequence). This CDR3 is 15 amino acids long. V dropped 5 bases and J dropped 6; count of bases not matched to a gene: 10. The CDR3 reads CASSWDSSWGQPQHF. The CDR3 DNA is TGTGCCAGTAGTTGGGACAGTTCGTGGGGTCAGCCCCAGCATTTT.

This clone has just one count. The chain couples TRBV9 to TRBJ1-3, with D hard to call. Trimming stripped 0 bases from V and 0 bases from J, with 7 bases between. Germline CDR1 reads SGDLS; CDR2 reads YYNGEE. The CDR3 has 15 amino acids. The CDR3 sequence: CASSVGSVSGNTIYF. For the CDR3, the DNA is TGTGCCAGCAGCGTAGGTTCGGTCTCTGGAAACACCATATATTTT.

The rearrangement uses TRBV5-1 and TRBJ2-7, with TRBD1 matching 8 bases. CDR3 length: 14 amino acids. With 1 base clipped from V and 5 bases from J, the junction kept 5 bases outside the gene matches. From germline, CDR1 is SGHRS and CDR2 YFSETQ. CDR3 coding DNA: TGCGCCAGCAGCTTGTCTGGGACAGGCAACGAGCAGTACTTC. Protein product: CASSLSGTGNEQYF.

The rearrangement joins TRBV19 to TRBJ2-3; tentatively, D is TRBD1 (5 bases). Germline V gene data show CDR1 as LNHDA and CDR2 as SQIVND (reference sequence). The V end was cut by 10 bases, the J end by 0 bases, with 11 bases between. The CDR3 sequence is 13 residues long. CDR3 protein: CATDSGSTDTQYF. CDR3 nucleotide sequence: TGTGCCACTGACAGTGGGAGCACAGATACGCAGTATTTT.

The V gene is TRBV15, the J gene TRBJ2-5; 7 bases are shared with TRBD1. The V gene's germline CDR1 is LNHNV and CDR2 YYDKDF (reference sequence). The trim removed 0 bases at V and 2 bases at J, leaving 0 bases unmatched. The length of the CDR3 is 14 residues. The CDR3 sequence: CATSRDRGQETQYF. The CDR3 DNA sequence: TGTGCCACCAGCAGAGACAGGGGGCAAGAGACCCAGTACTTC.

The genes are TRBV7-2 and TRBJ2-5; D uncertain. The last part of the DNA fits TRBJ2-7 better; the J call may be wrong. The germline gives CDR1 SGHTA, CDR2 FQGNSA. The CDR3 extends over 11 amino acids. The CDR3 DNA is TGTGCCAGCAGCGCCTCCTACGAGCAGTACTTC. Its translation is CASSASYEQYF.

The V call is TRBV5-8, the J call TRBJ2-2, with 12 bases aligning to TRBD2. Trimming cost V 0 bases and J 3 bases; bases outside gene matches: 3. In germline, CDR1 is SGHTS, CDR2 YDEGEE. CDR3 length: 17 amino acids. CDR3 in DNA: TGTGCCAGCAGCTTGGGGACTAGCGGGGCCCACACCGGGGAGCTGTTTTTT. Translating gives CASSLGTSGAHTGELFF.

The CDR3 bases are TGTGCCAGCAGCTTGCGGGGGGGCCAGCCAGATACGCAGTATTTT. Protein product: CASSLRGGQPDTQYF. The chain joins TRBV5-4 to TRBJ2-3; 8 bases line up with TRBD2. V lost 1 base to trimming and J lost 4 bases; unmatched junction nucleotides: 5. The CDR3 loop spans 15 amino acids. Germline V gives CDR1 SGHNT, CDR2 YYREEE (reference sequence).

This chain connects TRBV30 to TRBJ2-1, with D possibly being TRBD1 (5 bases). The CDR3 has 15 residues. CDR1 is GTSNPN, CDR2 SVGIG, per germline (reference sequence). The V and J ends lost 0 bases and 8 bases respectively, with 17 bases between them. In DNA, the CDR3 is TGTGCCTGGAGTGTGGGCCTAGTTAGGGGCGATGAGCAGTTCTTC. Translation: CAWSVGLVRGDEQFF.

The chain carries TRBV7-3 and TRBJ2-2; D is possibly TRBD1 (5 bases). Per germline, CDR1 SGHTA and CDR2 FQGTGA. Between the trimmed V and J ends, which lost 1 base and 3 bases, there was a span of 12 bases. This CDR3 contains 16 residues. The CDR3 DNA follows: TGTGCCAGCAGCTTAAAAATTTCCAGGGACACCGGGGAGCTGTTTTTT. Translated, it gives CASSLKISRDTGELFF.

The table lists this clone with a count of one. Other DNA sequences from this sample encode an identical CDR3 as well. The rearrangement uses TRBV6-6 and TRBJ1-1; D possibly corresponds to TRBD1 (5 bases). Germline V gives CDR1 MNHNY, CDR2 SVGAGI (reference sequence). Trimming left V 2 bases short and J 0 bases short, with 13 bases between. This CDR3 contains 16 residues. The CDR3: CASSYHGRAMNTEAFF. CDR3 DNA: TGTGCCAGCAGTTACCATGGCAGGGCTATGAACACTGAAGCTTTCTTT.

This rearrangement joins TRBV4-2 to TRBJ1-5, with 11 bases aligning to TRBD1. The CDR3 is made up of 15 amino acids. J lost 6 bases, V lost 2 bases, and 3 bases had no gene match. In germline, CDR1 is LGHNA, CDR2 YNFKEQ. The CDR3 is CASSQSDRGLQPQHF. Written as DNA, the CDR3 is TGTGCCAGCAGCCAATCGGACAGGGGGCTTCAGCCCCAGCATTTT.

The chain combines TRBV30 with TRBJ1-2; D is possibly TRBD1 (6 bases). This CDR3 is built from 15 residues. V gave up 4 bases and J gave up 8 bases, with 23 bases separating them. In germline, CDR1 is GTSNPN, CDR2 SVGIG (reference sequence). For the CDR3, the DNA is TGTGCCTGGATGGGACATTCTCGAGACCCCAGAGGCTACACCTTC. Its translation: CAWMGHSRDPRGYTF. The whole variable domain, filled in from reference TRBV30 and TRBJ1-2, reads SQTIHQWPATLVQPVGSPLSLECTVEGTSNPNLYWYRQAAGRGLQLLFYSVGIGQISSEVPQNLSASRPQDRQFILSSKKLLLSDSGFYLCAWMGHSRDPRGYTFGSGTRLTVV.

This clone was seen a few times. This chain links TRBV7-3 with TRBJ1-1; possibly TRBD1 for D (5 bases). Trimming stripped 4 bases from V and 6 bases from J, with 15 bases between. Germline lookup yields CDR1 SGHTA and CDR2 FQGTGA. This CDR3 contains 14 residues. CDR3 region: CASSSTSGVSEAFF. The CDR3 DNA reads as TGTGCCAGCAGCTCTACGTCGGGGGTGTCTGAAGCTTTCTTT.

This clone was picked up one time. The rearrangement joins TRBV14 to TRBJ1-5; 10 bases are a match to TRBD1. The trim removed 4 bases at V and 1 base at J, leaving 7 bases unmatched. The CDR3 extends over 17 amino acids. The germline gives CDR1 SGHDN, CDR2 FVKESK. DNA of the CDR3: TGTGCCAGCAGCCCCAAAGACAGGGGGCGAAGCAATCAGCCCCAGCATTTT. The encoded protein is CASSPKDRGRSNQPQHF.

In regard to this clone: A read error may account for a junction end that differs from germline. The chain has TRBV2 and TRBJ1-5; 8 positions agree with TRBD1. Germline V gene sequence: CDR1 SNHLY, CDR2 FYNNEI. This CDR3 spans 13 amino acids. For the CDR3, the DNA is TGTGCCAGCGGCTCAGGGGGCAATCAACCCCAGCATTTT. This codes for CASGSGGNQPQHF.

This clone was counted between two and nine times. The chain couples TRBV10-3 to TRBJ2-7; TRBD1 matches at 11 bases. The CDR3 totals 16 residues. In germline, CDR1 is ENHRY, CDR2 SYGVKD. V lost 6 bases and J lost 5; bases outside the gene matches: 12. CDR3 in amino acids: CAISRTGGTSGNEQYF. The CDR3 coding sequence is TGTGCCATCAGCAGGACAGGGGGCACTTCGGGCAACGAGCAGTACTTC.

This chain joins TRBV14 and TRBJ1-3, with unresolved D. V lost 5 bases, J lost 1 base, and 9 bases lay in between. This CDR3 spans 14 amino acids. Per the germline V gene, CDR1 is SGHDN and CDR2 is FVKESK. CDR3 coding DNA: TGTGCCAGCAGCACTGTCGAATCTGGAAACACCATATATTTT. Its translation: CASSTVESGNTIYF. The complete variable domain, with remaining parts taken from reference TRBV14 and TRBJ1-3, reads EAGVTQFPSHSVIEKGQTVTLRCDPISGHDNLYWYRRVMGKEIKFLLHFVKESKQDESGMPNNRFLAERTGGTYSTLKVQPAELEDSGVYFCASSTVESGNTIYFGEGSWLTVV.

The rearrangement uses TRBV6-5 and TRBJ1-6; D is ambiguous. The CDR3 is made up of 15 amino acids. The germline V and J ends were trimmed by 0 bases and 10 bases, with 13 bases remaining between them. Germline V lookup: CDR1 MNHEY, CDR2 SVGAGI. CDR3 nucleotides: TGTGCCAGCAGTTACTCGATCGTTGGCGGCTCACCCCTCCACTTT. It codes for CASSYSIVGGSPLHF.

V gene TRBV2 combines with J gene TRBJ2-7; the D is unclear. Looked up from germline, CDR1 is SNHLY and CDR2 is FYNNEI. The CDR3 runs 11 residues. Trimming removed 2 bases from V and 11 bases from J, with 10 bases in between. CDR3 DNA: TGTGCCAGCAGTGAACAGGCAGACGAGTACTTC. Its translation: CASSEQADEYF.

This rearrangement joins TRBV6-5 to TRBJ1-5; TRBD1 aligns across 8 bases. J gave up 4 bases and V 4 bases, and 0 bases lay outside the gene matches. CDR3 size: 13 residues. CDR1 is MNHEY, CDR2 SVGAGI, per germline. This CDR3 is CASSWTGNQPQHF. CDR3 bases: TGTGCCAGCAGTTGGACAGGGAATCAGCCCCAGCATTTT.

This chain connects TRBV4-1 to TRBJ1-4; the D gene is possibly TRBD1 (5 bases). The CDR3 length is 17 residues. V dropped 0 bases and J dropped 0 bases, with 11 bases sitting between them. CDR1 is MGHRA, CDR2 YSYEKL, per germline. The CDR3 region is CASSQDKQGATNEKLFF. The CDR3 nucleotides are TGCGCCAGCAGCCAAGATAAGCAGGGCGCAACTAATGAAAAACTGTTTTTT.

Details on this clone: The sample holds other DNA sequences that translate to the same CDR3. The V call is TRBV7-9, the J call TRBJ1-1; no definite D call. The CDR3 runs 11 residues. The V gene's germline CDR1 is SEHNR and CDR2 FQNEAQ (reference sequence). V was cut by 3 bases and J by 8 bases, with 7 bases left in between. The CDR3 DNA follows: TGTGCCAGCAGCTTGGGAGGGGAAGCTTTCTTT. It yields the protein CASSLGGEAFF.

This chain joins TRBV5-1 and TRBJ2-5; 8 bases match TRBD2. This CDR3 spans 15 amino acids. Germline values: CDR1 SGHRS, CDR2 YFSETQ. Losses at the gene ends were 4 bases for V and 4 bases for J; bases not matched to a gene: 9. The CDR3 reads CASSAGGLVVETQYF. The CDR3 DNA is TGCGCCAGCAGCGCTGGGGGACTAGTAGTAGAGACCCAGTACTTC.

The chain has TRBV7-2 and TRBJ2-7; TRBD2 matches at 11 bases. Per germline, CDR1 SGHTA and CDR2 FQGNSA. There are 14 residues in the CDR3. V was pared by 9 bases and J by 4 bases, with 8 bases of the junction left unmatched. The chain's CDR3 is CASIKTSGTYEQYF. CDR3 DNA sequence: TGTGCCAGTATAAAGACTAGCGGGACTTACGAGCAGTACTTC.

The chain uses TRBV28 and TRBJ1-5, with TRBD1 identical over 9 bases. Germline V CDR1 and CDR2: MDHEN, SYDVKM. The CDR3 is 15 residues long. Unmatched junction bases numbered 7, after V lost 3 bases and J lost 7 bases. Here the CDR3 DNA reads TGTGCCAGCAGTTTCGAGGGACAGGGTTACCAGCCCCAGCATTTT. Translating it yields CASSFEGQGYQPQHF.

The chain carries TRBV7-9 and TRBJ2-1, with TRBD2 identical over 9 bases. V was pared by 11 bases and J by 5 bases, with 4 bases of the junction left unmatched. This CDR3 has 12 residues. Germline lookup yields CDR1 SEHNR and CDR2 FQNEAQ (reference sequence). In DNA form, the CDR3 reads TGTGCCGGCGGGAGGGGCGACAATGAGCAGTTCTTC. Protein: CAGGRGDNEQFF.